Below, one TCR beta chain is given with its context. The record originates from a study of blood T cell repertoires in COVID-19. Method: immunoSEQ multiplex PCR; TCRdb's copy keeps in-frame clones and lacks some. The sample contains approximately 300,000 clones, approximately 85% of which appear only once. Grouping used clinical history reported by participants in a survey and questionnaire. Germline CDR1 MDHEN, CDR2 SYDVKM. V lost 5 bases and J lost 4, with 14 bases in between. CDR3 length: 14 residues. What was sequenced was PBMCs or T cells enriched from blood (not recorded which). This TCR was sampled from a woman aged 25 to 39 who had recovered from COVID-19. The chain is built from TRBV28 and TRBJ1-2, with D unresolved. DNA of the CDR3: TGTGCCAGCAGTGCTACCCGGGTGGGCTATGGCTACACCTTC. Its protein is CASSATRVGYGYTF.